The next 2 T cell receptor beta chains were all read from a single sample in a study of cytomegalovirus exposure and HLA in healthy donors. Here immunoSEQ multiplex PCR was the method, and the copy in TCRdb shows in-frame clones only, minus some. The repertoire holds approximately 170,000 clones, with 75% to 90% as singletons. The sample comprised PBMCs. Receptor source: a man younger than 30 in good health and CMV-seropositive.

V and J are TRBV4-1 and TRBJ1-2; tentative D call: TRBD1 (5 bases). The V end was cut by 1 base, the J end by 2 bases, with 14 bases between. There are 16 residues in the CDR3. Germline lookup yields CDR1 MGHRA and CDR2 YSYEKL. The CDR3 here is CASSQVQRDSNYGYTF. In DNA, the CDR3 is TGCGCCAGCAGCCAAGTTCAGAGAGACAGCAACTATGGCTACACCTTC.

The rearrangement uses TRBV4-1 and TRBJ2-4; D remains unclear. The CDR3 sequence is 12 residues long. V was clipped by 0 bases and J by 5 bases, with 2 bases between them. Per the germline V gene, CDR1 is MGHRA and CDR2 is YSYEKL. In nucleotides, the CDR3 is TGCGCCAGCAGCCAAGACGAAAACATTCAGTACTTC. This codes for CASSQDENIQYF.